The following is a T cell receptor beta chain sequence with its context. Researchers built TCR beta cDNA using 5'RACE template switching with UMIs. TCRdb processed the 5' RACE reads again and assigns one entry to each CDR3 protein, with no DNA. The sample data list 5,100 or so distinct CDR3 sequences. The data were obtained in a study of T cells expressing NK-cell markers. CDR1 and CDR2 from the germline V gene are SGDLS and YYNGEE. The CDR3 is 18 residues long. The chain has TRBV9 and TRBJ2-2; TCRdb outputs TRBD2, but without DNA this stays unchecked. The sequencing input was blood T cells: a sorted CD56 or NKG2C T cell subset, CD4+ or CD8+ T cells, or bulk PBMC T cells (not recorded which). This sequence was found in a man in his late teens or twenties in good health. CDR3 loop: CASSLRTPQFANTGELFF.